The clone carrying this TCR beta chain has more than one count but fewer than ten. Its antigen is not known. This record comes from a study of T cells after yellow fever vaccination. Background on the study: The authors prepared low-cell-number fractions using SMART-Seq v4 Ultra Low Input.

Overall study results and limits: Overall, a small share of clonotypes was seen in both CD4 and CD8 compartments. From the bulk population, abundant clonotypes could contaminate and appear within FACS-sorted repertoires.

CDR1 and CDR2 (germline): SEHNR, FQNEAQ (reference sequence). The CDR3 runs 16 residues. V shed 2 bases and J shed 1 base, with 14 bases lying between them. In making TCR cDNA, 5'RACE template switching added a universal primer site and UMIs to it. TCRdb used MiXCR to reprocess the 5' RACE reads, holding one entry per CDR3 protein. The sample has 340,000 or so distinct CDR3 sequences, around 13% seen once. The source of this sequence is a man aged 18-30 years who received the YFV17D yellow fever vaccine. The chain links TRBV7-9 to TRBJ1-1, with a weak D call TRBD1 (5 bases). The specimen comprised CD4+ T cells sorted from PBMCs, sampled 15 days after the yellow fever booster vaccination. This CDR3 is CASSLRQGVSNTEAFF. CDR3 coding DNA: TGTGCCAGCAGCTTACGGCAGGGCGTCTCGAACACTGAAGCTTTCTTT.